This is a list of T cell receptor beta chains from one sample in a study of radiation and T cells in renal cell carcinoma. TCRdb keeps only in-frame clones here, not all; method: immunoSEQ multiplex PCR. The profile shows more than 75,000 clones, approximately 83% of them singletons. The sample was blood, taken from a patient whose treatment included radiotherapy and nephrectomy. Receptors were obtained from a man in his sixties with renal cell carcinoma. Each CDR3 is given with its conserved first and last residue. The D gene is left open where the match is weak. Only part of the rows carry a size: once, few, many, or a class if the clone is expanded.

>17|few|TRBJ2-7|TRBD2|TRBV6-1
CASSEALWGTSSYEQYF
TGTGCCAGCAGTGAAGCGCTTTGGGGGACTAGCTCCTACGAGCAGTACTTC
>15|NA|TRBJ2-3|NA|TRBV14
CASSPFNRVTDTQYF
TGTGCCAGCAGCCCATTCAACAGGGTCACAGATACGCAGTATTTT
>15|NA|TRBJ1-5|TRBD1|TRBV19
CATLRGPDRVQPQHF
TGTGCCACCCTAAGGGGTCCGGACAGGGTTCAGCCCCAGCATTTT
>15|NA|TRBJ2-3|NA|TRBV9
CASSVATSPTDTQYF
TGTGCCAGCAGCGTAGCGACATCCCCCACAGATACGCAGTATTTT
>15|once|TRBJ2-7|TRBD1|TRBV28
CASSYGTGGYYEQYF
TGTGCCAGCAGTTACGGGACAGGGGGATACTACGAGCAGTACTTC
>14|NA|TRBJ2-2|NA|TRBV11-3
CASSLATGTGELFF
TGTGCCAGCAGCTTAGCCACAGGGACCGGGGAGCTGTTTTTT
>18|NA|TRBJ2-1|TRBD2|TRBV4-3
CASSQGLAGGPLSNEQFF
TGCGCCAGCAGCCAGGGCCTAGCGGGAGGCCCCCTGTCCAATGAGCAGTTCTTC
>15|once|TRBJ2-7|NA|TRBV28
CASSSRGVLADQQYF
TGTGCCAGCAGTTCCAGGGGAGTACTAGCCGACCAGCAGTACTTC
>15|once|TRBJ2-7|NA|TRBV27
CASSFVRTVWNEQYF
TGTGCCAGCAGTTTCGTCCGGACGGTCTGGAACGAGCAGTACTTC
>14|NA|TRBJ2-5|NA|TRBV18
CASSPRGTEETQYF
TGTGCCAGCTCCCCGAGAGGTACAGAAGAGACCCAGTACTTC
>12|once|TRBJ2-7|NA|TRBV7-9
CASSLLGDEQYF
TGTGCCAGCAGCTTACTCGGGGACGAGCAGTACTTC
>11|NA|TRBJ1-6|NA|TRBV20-1
CSARHNSPLHF
TGCAGTGCTAGACATAATTCACCCCTCCACTTT
>12|NA|TRBJ2-5|NA|TRBV28
CAVSTGMGTQYF
TGTGCCGTGTCTACAGGGATGGGGACCCAGTACTTC
>14|NA|TRBJ1-5|NA|TRBV15
CATSRGGGGQPQHF
TGTGCCACCAGCAGGGGCGGAGGGGGTCAGCCCCAGCATTTT
>12|NA|TRBJ2-7|NA|TRBV27
CATGLRSYEQYF
TGTGCCACCGGTCTTCGCTCCTACGAGCAGTACTTC
>17|NA|TRBJ1-6|TRBD1|TRBV4-1
CASSYWTGGSYNSPLHF
TGCGCCAGCAGCTACTGGACAGGGGGCTCCTATAATTCACCCCTCCACTTT
>21|once|TRBJ2-3|NA|TRBV4-3
CASSHAHLKGGLQSSTDTQYF
TGCGCCAGCAGCCACGCACACCTAAAGGGAGGACTGCAATCTAGCACAGATACGCAGTATTTT
>14|NA|TRBJ2-1|NA|TRBV7-9
CASGSRSSYNEQFF
TGTGCCAGCGGTAGCAGGAGCTCCTACAATGAGCAGTTCTTC
>15|NA|TRBJ2-1|NA|TRBV5-4
CASSLALEAYNEQFF
TGTGCCAGCAGCTTGGCCTTAGAGGCCTACAATGAGCAGTTCTTC
>14|NA|TRBJ2-1|NA|TRBV6-5
CASGMGTTYNEQFF
TGTGCCAGTGGGATGGGGACAACCTACAATGAGCAGTTCTTC
>15|once|TRBJ2-3|NA|TRBV14
CASSQEGSRTDTQYF
TGTGCCAGCAGCCAAGAGGGCTCCCGCACAGATACGCAGTATTTT
>13|NA|TRBJ1-3|NA|TRBV27
CASSLSAGNTIYF
TGTGCCAGCAGTTTATCGGCTGGAAACACCATATATTTT
>15|once|TRBJ2-7|NA|TRBV19
CASSWAGASSYEQYF
TGTGCCAGTAGCTGGGCGGGGGCGAGCTCCTACGAGCAGTACTTC
>12|few|TRBJ2-1|NA|TRBV28
CASSDSKGEQFF
TGTGCCAGCAGCGATTCCAAAGGTGAGCAGTTCTTC
>13|NA|TRBJ2-3|NA|TRBV5-4
CASSFEATDTQYF
TGTGCCAGCAGCTTCGAGGCGACAGATACGCAGTATTTT
>15|NA|TRBJ2-7|TRBD2|TRBV25-1
CASSGGLAVTYEQYF
TGTGCCAGCAGCGGAGGACTAGCGGTTACCTACGAGCAGTACTTC
>14|few|TRBJ1-1|NA|TRBV5-1
CASSLGSMNTEAFF
TGCGCCAGCAGCTTGGGGTCGATGAACACTGAAGCTTTCTTT
>15|few|TRBJ2-2|TRBD2|TRBV15
CATTLAEPWGGELFF
TGTGCCACTACACTAGCGGAACCTTGGGGCGGGGAGCTGTTTTTT
>14|NA|TRBJ2-1|NA|TRBV15
CATSRDLGDDEQFF
TGTGCCACCAGCAGAGATCTGGGGGACGATGAGCAGTTCTTC
>16|NA|TRBJ2-7|NA|TRBV15
CATSRDLRGQPYEQYF
TGTGCCACCAGCAGAGATCTTAGAGGACAGCCCTACGAGCAGTACTTC
>15|NA|TRBJ2-3|TRBD2|TRBV5-1
CASSLTSAPTDTQYF
TGCGCCAGCAGCCTTACTAGCGCCCCCACAGATACGCAGTATTTT
>16|NA|TRBJ1-2|TRBD1|TRBV30
CAWENTGGGHGYGYTF
TGTGCCTGGGAAAACACAGGGGGCGGTCACGGCTATGGCTACACCTTC
>14|NA|TRBJ1-2|NA|TRBV6-6
CASSYITDPYGYTF
TGTGCCAGCAGTTATATAACAGATCCTTATGGCTACACCTTC
>14|once|TRBJ2-2|TRBD1|TRBV7-2
CASSPTGVAGELFF
TGTGCCAGCAGCCCGACAGGGGTGGCCGGGGAGCTGTTTTTT
>10|NA|TRBJ2-1|NA|TRBV20-1
CSAFYNEQFF
TGCAGTGCTTTTTACAATGAGCAGTTCTTC
>16|NA|TRBJ2-3|NA|TRBV9
CASSTGTSLRTDTQYF
TGTGCCAGCAGCACCGGGACCTCACTCCGCACAGATACGCAGTATTTT
>16|NA|TRBJ2-7|TRBD2|TRBV27
CASSLRLAERPHEQYF
TGTGCCAGCAGTTTACGGCTAGCGGAGAGGCCCCACGAGCAGTACTTC
>15|once|TRBJ2-7|NA|TRBV7-9
CASSLFPRESYEQYF
TGTGCCAGCAGCTTATTTCCGAGGGAGTCCTACGAGCAGTACTTC
>11|few|TRBJ1-1|NA|TRBV20-1
CSVTPGTEAFF
TGCAGTGTCACCCCGGGCACTGAAGCTTTCTTT
>18|NA|TRBJ2-7|NA|TRBV7-9
CASSFKVGSGGSSYEQYF
TGTGCCAGCAGCTTTAAAGTGGGATCGGGTGGCAGCTCCTACGAGCAGTACTTC
>16|NA|TRBJ2-1|TRBD2|TRBV7-7
CASSKILAGADNEQFF
TGTGCCAGCAGCAAGATACTAGCGGGAGCGGACAATGAGCAGTTCTTC
>16|NA|TRBJ1-4|NA|TRBV28
CASSLLTQETNEKLFF
TGTGCCAGCAGTTTATTAACCCAGGAGACTAATGAAAAACTGTTTTTT
>15|NA|TRBJ2-7|NA|TRBV27
CASSLSIGQGYEQYF
TGTGCCAGCAGTTTATCGATAGGGCAGGGCTACGAGCAGTACTTC
>13|once|TRBJ1-5|NA|TRBV6-5
CASSPLGDQPQHF
TGTGCCAGCAGCCCCTTGGGGGATCAGCCCCAGCATTTT
>13|NA|TRBJ1-1|NA|TRBV19
CASKMPMNTEAFF
TGTGCCAGTAAAATGCCTATGAACACTGAAGCTTTCTTT
>16|NA|TRBJ1-2|TRBD1|TRBV28
CASSLGQPYASYGYTF
TGTGCCAGCAGTTTGGGACAGCCCTACGCCTCGTATGGCTACACCTTC
>16|NA|TRBJ1-1|TRBD1|TRBV28
CASSGPHRGARTEAFF
TGTGCCAGCAGTGGCCCCCACAGGGGGGCGAGGACTGAAGCTTTCTTT
>17|NA|TRBJ1-2|NA|TRBV19
CASSLDGGQSFGYGYTF
TGTGCCAGTAGTCTGGACGGGGGGCAGAGCTTTGGGTATGGCTACACCTTC
>14|NA|TRBJ2-7|NA|TRBV27
CASRDSYLSYEQYF
TGTGCCAGCCGAGACAGTTACTTATCCTACGAGCAGTACTTC
>11|NA|TRBJ2-7|NA|TRBV10-2
CASGLFDEQYF
TGCGCCAGTGGACTCTTTGACGAGCAGTACTTC
>15|NA|TRBJ1-6|NA|TRBV6-5
CASSYYGNGNSPLHF
TGTGCCAGCAGTTACTATGGAAATGGGAATTCACCCCTCCACTTT
>14|NA|TRBJ2-6|NA|TRBV5-1
CASSRDTGANVLTF
TGCGCCAGCAGCCGGGATACTGGGGCCAACGTCCTGACTTTC
>13|NA|TRBJ2-1|NA|TRBV7-7
CASSLNRNNEQFF
TGTGCCAGCAGCTTAAACCGAAACAATGAGCAGTTCTTC